This T cell receptor (beta chain) was captured in a study of blood T cell repertoires in COVID-19. Using immunoSEQ multiplex PCR, the repertoire was profiled, and TCRdb retains in-frame clones only, with some absent. The sample includes some 150,000 clones, around 87% of them seen just once. The sequencing sample was made of peripheral blood. The source of this sequence is a human donor in a cohort sampled during active COVID-19.

The CDR3 nucleotides read TGTGCCAGCAGCTTAGTTTGGGGCAGCCCGGAGACCCAGTACTTC. Its protein is CASSLVWGSPETQYF. This chain uses TRBV7-8 with TRBJ2-5, with a tentative D call TRBD1 (5 bases). CDR1 SGHVS and CDR2 FQNEAQ come from the germline V gene. The V end was cut by 1 base, the J end by 5 bases, with 14 bases between. There are 15 residues in the CDR3.